The 24 T cell receptor beta chains presented below share a single source sample, sequenced in a study of OX40 agonist ivuxolimab in advanced cancers. TCRdb keeps only in-frame clones here, not all; method: immunoSEQ multiplex PCR. Among some 140,000 clones, approximately 94% were seen once, and the ten largest hold 0.9% to 1.2%. Sequences were derived from CD4+ or CD8+ T cells sorted from blood, sampled in a trial of the OX40 agonist ivuxolimab. These receptors all stem from an adult with an advanced solid tumor such as melanoma, head and neck, liver or kidney cancer.

The chain couples TRBV30 to TRBJ2-7; D uncertain. Germline CDR1 is GTSNPN and CDR2 is SVGIG (reference sequence). V was trimmed by 3 bases and J by 2 bases, leaving 11 bases between them. The CDR3 contains 13 residues. CDR3 sequence reads: CAWRGLTTYEQYF. In DNA form, the CDR3 reads TGTGCCTGGAGAGGTCTTACCACCTACGAGCAGTACTTC.

In DNA, the CDR3 is TGCGCCAGCAGCAGGACAGAAGATTCACCCCTCCACTTT. Translated: CASSRTEDSPLHF. The V and J genes are TRBV5-1 and TRBJ1-6; D is possibly TRBD1 (6 bases). The CDR3 sequence is 13 residues long. Trimming shortened V by 4 bases and J by 8 bases, and 10 bases separated the two germline ends. Per the germline V gene, CDR1 is SGHRS and CDR2 is YFSETQ.

The V and J genes are TRBV5-1 and TRBJ2-3; D is undetermined. With 0 bases removed from V and 2 bases from J, the gap between germline ends came to 10 bases. Germline V CDR1 and CDR2: SGHRS, YFSETQ. The CDR3 length is 15 residues. The chain's CDR3 is CASSLELPNTDTQYF. The CDR3 DNA reads as TGCGCCAGCAGCTTGGAGCTACCCAACACAGATACGCAGTATTTT. Full variable domain (outside the CDR3, taken from reference TRBV5-1 and TRBJ2-3): KAGVTQTPRYLIKTRGQQVTLSCSPISGHRSVSWYQQTPGQGLQFLFEYFSETQRNKGNFPGRFSGRQFSNSRSEMNVSTLELGDSALYLCASSLELPNTDTQYFGPGTRLTVL.

V gene TRBV2 combines with J gene TRBJ2-1; D is possibly TRBD2 (6 bases). Germline V gene data show CDR1 as SNHLY and CDR2 as FYNNEI. The CDR3 is 14 residues long. V lost 2 bases and J lost 7, with 12 bases in between. CDR3 nucleotides: TGTGCCAGCAGTGAATTGCGGGGAGGTAATGAGCAGTTCTTC. Residues: CASSELRGGNEQFF. Drawing the rest from reference TRBV2 and TRBJ2-1, the complete variable domain is EPEVTQTPSHQVTQMGQEVILRCVPISNHLYFYWYRQILGQKVEFLVSFYNNEISEKSEIFDDQFSVERPDGSNFTLKIRSTKLEDSAMYFCASSELRGGNEQFFGPGTRLTVL.

The chain links TRBV5-6 to TRBJ2-1, with 10 bases lining up with TRBD1. Germline V gives CDR1 SGHDT, CDR2 YYEEEE. The CDR3 contains 17 residues. V lost 0 bases, J lost 6 bases, and 9 bases stayed unmatched. The CDR3 coding sequence is TGTGCCAGCAGCTTGGGGTGGCGGACAGGGGGAATCAATGAGCAGTTCTTC. This codes for CASSLGWRTGGINEQFF. Supplemented by reference TRBV5-6 and TRBJ2-1, the full variable domain reads DAGVTQSPTHLIKTRGQQVTLRCSPKSGHDTVSWYQQALGQGPQFIFQYYEEEERQRGNFPDRFSGHQFPNYSSELNVNALLLGDSALYLCASSLGWRTGGINEQFFGPGTRLTVL.

V gene TRBV19 combines with J gene TRBJ1-1; no firm D call. CDR1 is LNHDA and CDR2 is SQIVND in the germline V gene (reference sequence). CDR3 length: 13 amino acids. Trimming shortened V by 0 bases and J by 8 bases, and 10 bases separated the two germline ends. The CDR3 is CASSIDPRKEAFF. In nucleotides, the CDR3 is TGTGCCAGTAGTATAGATCCGAGGAAAGAAGCTTTCTTT.

The chain carries TRBV18 and TRBJ1-2, with 9 bases identical to TRBD1. Germline assignment: CDR1 KGHSH and CDR2 LQKENI. V was pared by 3 bases and J by 7 bases, with 12 bases of the junction left unmatched. The CDR3 is made up of 16 amino acids. Here the CDR3 reads CASSPGTGTSHGGYTF. The CDR3 bases are TGTGCCAGCTCACCCGGGACAGGGACTTCCCACGGTGGCTACACCTTC. The entire variable domain, with the rest obtained from reference TRBV18 and TRBJ1-2, is as follows: NAGVMQNPRHLVRRRGQEARLRCSPMKGHSHVYWYRQLPEEGLKFMVYLQKENIIDESGMPKERFSAEFPKEGPSILRIQQVVRGDSAAYFCASSPGTGTSHGGYTFGSGTRLTVV.

This clone appeared once. The chain uses TRBV7-9 and TRBJ1-5; TRBD1 matches at 8 bases. J gave up 1 base and V 5 bases, and 4 bases lay outside the gene matches. The CDR3 totals 15 residues. The germline V gene encodes CDR1 SEHNR and CDR2 FQNEAQ (reference sequence). CDR3 in DNA: TGTGCCAGCAGCATACAGGGGGGAAGCAATCAGCCCCAGCATTTT. This translates into CASSIQGGSNQPQHF.

This chain links TRBV18 with TRBJ2-7, with TRBD1 matching 7 bases. Per germline, CDR1 KGHSH and CDR2 LQKENI. V was pared by 6 bases and J by 5 bases, with 13 bases of the junction left unmatched. The CDR3 extends over 15 amino acids. CDR3 in DNA: TGTGCCAGCTCTGCGCCGGAGACAGGGTCCCACGAGCAGTACTTC. It specifies CASSAPETGSHEQYF.

The chain carries TRBV5-1 and TRBJ2-1; D is tentatively TRBD1 or TRBD2 (5 bases each). Germline loops: CDR1 SGHRS, CDR2 YFSETQ. CDR3 length: 15 residues. V was trimmed by 0 bases and J by 5 bases, leaving 12 bases between them. The CDR3 region is CASSLVGREHNEQFF. CDR3 DNA: TGCGCCAGCAGCTTGGTCGGCAGGGAGCACAATGAGCAGTTCTTC.

CDR3 nucleotides: TGTGCCAGTGGGAAGGGCAGGGGCCATCAGCCCCAGCATTTT. It is translated as CASGKGRGHQPQHF. The gene calls are TRBV2 and TRBJ1-5; the D gene is possibly TRBD1 (6 bases). The CDR3 is made up of 14 amino acids. Germline V lookup: CDR1 SNHLY, CDR2 FYNNEI. The germline V and J ends were trimmed by 9 bases and 5 bases, with 17 bases remaining between them.

V usage is TRBV7-4 and J usage is TRBJ1-1, with 8 bases that match TRBD1. CDR1 SGHVT and CDR2 SQSDAQ come from the germline V gene. CDR3 length: 14 residues. The junction had 7 bases not matched to a gene; V was cut back by 4 bases and J by 6 bases. The CDR3 here is CASSSGQGNAEAFF. CDR3 bases: TGTGCCAGCAGCTCCGGACAGGGTAATGCTGAAGCTTTCTTT.

The rearrangement uses TRBV14 and TRBJ2-1; possibly TRBD1 for D (5 bases). Germline loops: CDR1 SGHDN, CDR2 FVKESK. Trimming stripped 4 bases from V and 5 bases from J, with 18 bases between. The CDR3 spans 16 residues. The CDR3 is CASSPDPIGDHNEQFF. In DNA, the CDR3 is TGTGCCAGCAGCCCAGACCCGATAGGGGATCACAATGAGCAGTTCTTC. The variable domain in full, completed from reference TRBV14 and TRBJ2-1, reads EAGVTQFPSHSVIEKGQTVTLRCDPISGHDNLYWYRRVMGKEIKFLLHFVKESKQDESGMPNNRFLAERTGGTYSTLKVQPAELEDSGVYFCASSPDPIGDHNEQFFGPGTRLTVL.

V usage is TRBV4-3 and J usage is TRBJ2-6; D remains ambiguous. Per the germline V gene, CDR1 is LGHNA and CDR2 is YSLEER. V was trimmed by 0 bases and J by 2 bases, leaving 11 bases between them. There are 17 residues in the CDR3. The CDR3 region is CASSQDPRLTGANVLTF. DNA for the CDR3: TGCGCCAGCAGCCAAGATCCAAGACTCACTGGGGCCAACGTCCTGACTTTC.

The chain has TRBV5-1 and TRBJ1-1; possible D gene TRBD1, 5 bases. Germline V gene sequence: CDR1 SGHRS, CDR2 YFSETQ. The CDR3 consists of 14 residues. Trimming left V 0 bases short and J 5 bases short, with 11 bases between. The CDR3 region has the DNA TGCGCCAGCAGCTTGGAACGGGGCTGGACTGAAGCTTTCTTT. This encodes CASSLERGWTEAFF.

The gene calls are TRBV6-5 and TRBJ2-7, with 8 bases matching TRBD1. Unmatched junction bases numbered 10, after V lost 0 bases and J lost 6 bases. Germline CDR1 is MNHEY and CDR2 is SVGAGI. The CDR3 extends over 16 amino acids. The CDR3 sequence is CASSYSSSDRVIEQYF. CDR3 nucleotide sequence: TGTGCCAGCAGTTACTCTTCTTCGGACAGGGTAATCGAGCAGTACTTC.

This rearrangement joins TRBV4-3 to TRBJ1-2; D is uncertain. CDR3 size: 13 residues. Between the trimmed V and J ends, which lost 0 bases and 8 bases, there was a span of 10 bases. CDR1 and CDR2 from the germline V gene are LGHNA and YSLEER. As DNA, the CDR3 is TGCGCCAGCAGCCAAGAAGGCACGGGCGGCTACACCTTC. Translated, it gives CASSQEGTGGYTF.

This chain connects TRBV9 to TRBJ2-6, with D tentatively TRBD1 (5 bases). The CDR3 contains 17 residues. V lost 0 bases, J lost 4 bases, and 14 bases lay in between. Germline CDR1 SGDLS, CDR2 YYNGEE. CDR3 sequence: CASSVGSPGSGANVLTF. The CDR3 DNA reads as TGTGCCAGCAGCGTAGGCTCCCCAGGGTCAGGGGCCAACGTCCTGACTTTC.

The chain has TRBV28 and TRBJ2-4, with D perhaps matching TRBD2 (6 bases). V lost 8 bases and J lost 2, with 13 bases in between. The CDR3 has 14 residues. The V gene's germline CDR1 is MDHEN and CDR2 SYDVKM. The CDR3 DNA reads as TGTGCCAGCTCGTCGGGGGAGCCCAAAAACATTCAGTACTTC. This gives the protein CASSSGEPKNIQYF.

V usage is TRBV11-2 and J usage is TRBJ2-7; D is unclear. The CDR3 loop spans 12 amino acids. V gave up 2 bases and J gave up 4 bases, with 6 bases separating them. Germline-derived CDR1 and CDR2 are SGHAT and FQNNGV. The CDR3 is CASSLQGYEQYF. The CDR3 DNA reads as TGTGCCAGCAGCTTACAAGGGTACGAGCAGTACTTC.

This rearrangement joins TRBV28 to TRBJ1-5; 12 bases match TRBD1. V lost 5 bases and J lost 7; bases outside the gene matches: 12. The CDR3 totals 17 residues. CDR1 is MDHEN, CDR2 SYDVKM, per germline. DNA for the CDR3: TGTGCCAGCAGTAACCGCCGGGACAGGGGGCGGGGACAGCCCCAGCATTTT. Translated, it gives CASSNRRDRGRGQPQHF.

The chain uses TRBV18 and TRBJ2-7; D not certain. V dropped 0 bases and J dropped 2 bases, with 8 bases sitting between them. Germline V gene lookup returns CDR1 KGHSH and CDR2 LQKENI. There are 14 residues in the CDR3. The chain's CDR3 is CASSPPSLAYEQYF. The CDR3 bases are TGTGCCAGCTCACCACCCAGTTTGGCCTACGAGCAGTACTTC.

The V gene is TRBV10-3, the J gene TRBJ1-2, with TRBD1 matching 7 bases. The germline V gene has CDR1 ENHRY and CDR2 SYGVKD. The length of the CDR3 is 14 residues. With V trimmed by 6 bases and J by 4 bases, 8 bases remained unmatched. The CDR3 spells CAISPTGASYGYTF. CDR3 nucleotides: TGTGCCATCAGCCCTACAGGGGCGAGCTATGGCTACACCTTC.

This clone was found once. The chain combines TRBV5-4 with TRBJ1-2; TRBD1 matches at 8 bases. CDR1 SGHNT and CDR2 YYREEE come from the germline V gene (reference sequence). The CDR3 runs to 17 residues. The V gene end was trimmed by 4 bases and the J gene end by 4 bases; junction bases not matched to a gene: 15. CDR3 nucleotide sequence: TGTGCCAGCAGCGCAAGGGACAGGCGGGGGCGTGGCTATGGCTACACCTTC. This gives the protein CASSARDRRGRGYGYTF.